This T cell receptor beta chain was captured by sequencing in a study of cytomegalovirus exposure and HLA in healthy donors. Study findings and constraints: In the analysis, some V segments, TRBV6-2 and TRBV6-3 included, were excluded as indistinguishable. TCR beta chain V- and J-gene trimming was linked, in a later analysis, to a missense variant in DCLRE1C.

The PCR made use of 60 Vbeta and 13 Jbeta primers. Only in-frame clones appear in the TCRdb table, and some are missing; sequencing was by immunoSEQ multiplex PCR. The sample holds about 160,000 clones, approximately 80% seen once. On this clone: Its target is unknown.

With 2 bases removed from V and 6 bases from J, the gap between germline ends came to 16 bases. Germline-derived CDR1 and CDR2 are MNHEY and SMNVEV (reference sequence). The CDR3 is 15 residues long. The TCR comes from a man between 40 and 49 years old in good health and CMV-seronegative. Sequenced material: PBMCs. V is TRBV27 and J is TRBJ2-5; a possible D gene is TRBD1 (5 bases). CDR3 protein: CASSLGRQGMKTQYF. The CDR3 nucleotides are TGTGCCAGCAGTTTAGGTCGGCAGGGCATGAAGACCCAGTACTTC.